The next 20 T cell receptor delta chains were all read from a single sample in a study of γδ T cells in repeated Plasmodium falciparum infection. TCRdb re-processed the multiplex PCR reads via CATT. The sample includes 85,000 to 90,000 delta-chain clones, 1.4% to 1.5% seen only once; the top ten take 7% to 9.5%. Flow sorting of PBMC yielded separate Vgamma9/Vdelta2+ and Vdelta2-negative gammadelta T cell populations for bulk repertoire analysis. The sequenced sample was gamma-delta T cells from blood. The receptor source for this set is a pool of human donors (malaria-infected and uninfected, not separated).

This clone appeared many times. With only one base between it and a far larger clone, this is likely a read error. Distinct nucleotide sequences in the sample also encode this CDR3. The chain couples TRDV1 to TRDJ1; perhaps TRDD3 as D (8 bases). No J gene is reported in TCRdb; it was inferred here by comparing the DNA with germline. CDR3 size: 17 residues. The ends were cut back, 2 bases at V and 8 bases at J, with 24 bases in the middle. CDR1 and CDR2 (germline): TSWWSYY, QGS. CDR3 DNA sequence: TGTGCTCTTGGGGAAATCCCTTCCTTTACTGGGGGGGCCAAACTCATCTTT. Protein product: CALGEIPSFTGGAKLIF.

A word on this clone: It differs at one base from a far larger clone, so likely a read error. Other DNA variants within this sample encode the same CDR3. The V gene is TRDV1, the J gene TRDJ1, with D maybe TRDD2 (5 bases). TCRdb records no J gene; here it was assigned by comparing the DNA to germline. This CDR3 is built from 14 residues. Germline-derived CDR1 and CDR2 are TSWWSYY and QGS. The CDR3 coding sequence is TGTGCTCTCGGGGTCCCTTCGTGGGTCTATAAACTCATCTTT. Translated, it gives CALGVPSWVYKLIF.

Concerning this clone: Since a far larger clone is one base different, this is likely a read error. The chain recombines TRDV1 with TRDJ1, with 13 positions matching TRDD3. TCRdb offers no J gene call, so here the DNA was matched to germline to obtain one. Germline assignment: CDR1 TSWWSYY and CDR2 QGS. CDR3 length: 24 residues. Losses at the gene ends were 0 bases for V and 3 bases for J; bases not matched to a gene: 25. This chain's CDR3 is CALGELLPGEELELGDTGSDKLIF. The CDR3, as DNA: TGTGCTCTTGGGGAACTCCTACCGGGCGAGGAGCTTGAACTGGGGGATACGGGATCCGATAAACTCATCTTT.

The table lists this clone with a few counts. The protein held in TCRdb is that of a much larger clone and does not match this DNA's translation at residue 6, likely because of a read error; the protein shown is translated from the DNA. J is TRDJ1 and V is TRDV1, with 13 bases lining up with TRDD3. Here the J gene came from matching the DNA to germline, since TCRdb omits it. From germline, CDR1 is TSWWSYY and CDR2 QGS. CDR3 size: 25 residues. Trimming removed 2 bases from V and 0 bases from J; junction bases left unmatched: 27. For the CDR3, the DNA is TGTGCTCTTGGGGAATTCGATTTCCCGAATGGCCTGTACTGGGGGATACGGCCGGACACCGATAAACTCATCTTT. This gives the protein CALGEFDFPNGLYWGIRPDTDKLIF.

A remark on this clone: TCRdb has a much larger clone's protein, which differs at residue 4 from the translation of this DNA, likely because of a read error; what is shown is the protein translated from the DNA. The gene calls are TRDV2 and TRDJ1; perhaps TRDD3 as D (5 bases). V was cut by 5 bases and J by 5 bases, with 23 bases left in between. Per germline, CDR1 GEAIGNYY and CDR2 EKD. CDR3 length equals 16 residues. The CDR3 DNA follows: TGTGCCTGTGGCAAGGTGGGGAATGCCCCTCGGGATAAACTCATCTTT. Translating gives CACGKVGNAPRDKLIF.

The table lists this clone with a few counts. This DNA's translation differs at residue 12 from TCRdb's protein, which comes from a much larger clone; a read error is likely, and the protein shown is translated from the DNA. No call exists for the J gene, whereas the V gene is TRDV2; TRDD3, the table's D call, lacks a check against the DNA. Germline V CDR1 and CDR2: GEAIGNYY, EKD. This CDR3 comprises 14 residues. CDR3 amino acids: CACDRWGETDKPIF. The CDR3 nucleotides read TGTGCCTGTGACCGCTGGGGGGAAACCGATAAACCCATCTTT.

There are a few counts of this clone. A single base is all that separates this from a far larger clone, so a read error is likely. At the DNA level, this CDR3 is encoded by other sequences in the same sample as well. This sequence joins TRDV1 and TRDJ1, with TRDD3 identical over 10 bases. Because TCRdb records no J gene, it was assigned here through a match of the DNA to germline. This CDR3 has 22 residues. The V gene's germline CDR1 is TSWWSYY and CDR2 QGS. The CDR3 nucleotides read TGTGCCCTTGGGGAACGGCCTTTAAAGGCGTGGTACTGGGGGATGCGAACCGATAAACTCATCTTT. It yields the protein CALGERPLKAWYWGMRTDKLIF.

This clone was observed a handful of times. TCRdb's entry gives the protein of a much larger clone, which mismatches this DNA's translation at residues 9 and 11, likely from a read error; the protein reported here is translated from the DNA. J is TRDJ2 and V is TRDV3; 9 nucleotides line up with TRDD2. Unmatched junction bases numbered 19, after V lost 3 bases and J lost 2 bases. Germline V gives CDR1 TVYSNPD, CDR2 GDNSRS (reference sequence). CDR3 length equals 19 residues. The CDR3: CAFLGLPTAWRILTAQLFF. CDR3 coding DNA: TGTGCCTTCCTAGGCCTTCCTACGGCTTGGAGGATCTTGACAGCACAACTCTTCTTT.

Notes on this clone: TCRdb pairs this DNA with a much larger clone's protein that differs at residue 11, likely a read error; the protein shown was translated from the DNA. This sequence joins TRDV2 and TRDJ1, with 9 bases that match TRDD3. TCRdb gives no J gene; it was assigned here by matching the DNA to germline. The junction had 10 bases not matched to a gene; V was cut back by 2 bases and J by 4 bases. Germline CDR1 GEAIGNYY, CDR2 EKD. This CDR3 has 16 amino acids. The CDR3 nucleotides read TGTGCCTGTGACAAACTGGGGGACCCGTACATCGATAAACTCATCTTT. Translating it yields CACDKLGDPYIDKLIF.

With respect to this clone: A read error likely explains why the TCRdb protein, taken from a much larger clone, differs from this DNA's translation at residue 10; the protein shown is translated from the DNA. The V gene is TRDV1, the J gene TRDJ1; 8 nucleotides align to TRDD3. No J segment appears in TCRdb, so it was assigned here by matching the sequence to germline. Per the germline V gene, CDR1 is TSWWSYY and CDR2 is QGS. J lost 5 bases, V lost 3 bases, and 20 bases had no gene match. There are 19 residues in the CDR3. CDR3: CALGEQVLGGTYAGDKLIF. The CDR3 coding sequence is TGTGCTCTTGGGGAGCAGGTACTGGGGGGTACCTATGCAGGGGATAAACTCATCTTT.

Notes on this clone: Given a far larger clone just one base away, this is likely a sequencing read error. Other nucleotide sequences from this sample produce the same CDR3. CDR3 residues: CACDRLLGDSLDRHTDKLIF. The CDR3 DNA reads TGTGCCTGTGACAGACTGCTGGGGGATTCTCTAGACCGACACACCGATAAACTCATCTTT. The rearrangement joins TRDV2 to TRDJ1, with 9 positions matching TRDD3. CDR1 and CDR2 from the germline V gene are GEAIGNYY and EKD. CDR3 length: 20 residues. J was trimmed by 0 bases and V by 2 bases; bases with no gene match: 18.

This sequence joins TRDV1 and TRDJ1; TRDD3 matches 11 bases. In the absence of a J gene in TCRdb, the DNA was matched to germline to assign it here. From germline, CDR1 is TSWWSYY and CDR2 QGS. J was trimmed by 0 bases and V by 5 bases; bases with no gene match: 20. The CDR3 has 21 amino acids. CDR3 bases: TGTGCTCTTGGGTTACCACCCCCACTGGGGGATAATCCCCGGTACACCGATAAACTCATCTTT. Amino acids: CALGLPPPLGDNPRYTDKLIF.

Note on this clone: TCRdb records a much larger clone's protein for this DNA, with a difference at residue 20 that likely arises from a read error; the protein given is the translation of the DNA. This chain links TRDV1 with TRDJ1; D might be TRDD2 or TRDD3, each matching 8 bases. TCRdb offers no J gene call, so here the DNA was matched to germline to obtain one. The CDR3 consists of 23 residues. Looked up from germline, CDR1 is TSWWSYY and CDR2 is QGS. The DNA of the CDR3 is TGTGCTCTTGGGAGAACCAGGGCTTCCTACGTCCAACTGGGGGTTCTACACACCGATGAACTCATCTTT. Translated: CALGRTRASYVQLGVLHTDELIF.

To note about this clone: A far bigger clonotype differs at one base, so this is likely a read error. The same CDR3 can be traced to other DNA sequences in this sample. The V and J genes are TRDV2 and TRDJ1; 11 nucleotides match TRDD3. Germline-derived CDR1 and CDR2 are GEAIGNYY and EKD. This CDR3 is built from 16 residues. Here the CDR3 reads CACDTLGDTSTDKLIF. For the CDR3, the DNA is TGCGCCTGTGACACCCTGGGGGATACTTCCACCGATAAACTCATCTTT.

This clone has more than one count but fewer than ten. The protein given by TCRdb reflects a much larger clone and differs at residue 12 from this DNA's translation, likely from a read error; the protein shown is the DNA's translation. V is TRDV2 and J is TRDJ1, with D tentatively TRDD2 or TRDD3 (7 bases each). Because TCRdb records no J gene, it was assigned here through a match of the DNA to germline. Germline V gene sequence: CDR1 GEAIGNYY, CDR2 EKD. CDR3 length equals 23 residues. Trimming took 5 bases from V and 1 from J, leaving 40 bases between them. CDR3 loop: CACGKHFLMRGMRSRGCTDKLIF. CDR3 DNA sequence: TGTGCCTGTGGCAAACACTTCCTAATGAGGGGGATGCGCTCCCGGGGTTGCACCGATAAACTCATCTTT.

As to this clone: Translating this DNA gives a protein that differs at residue 6 from the TCRdb one, which belongs to a much larger clone; a read error is likely, and the protein shown is this translation. The chain joins TRDV1 to TRDJ1, with D maybe TRDD3 (5 bases). TCRdb does not report a J gene; here it was assigned by matching the DNA to germline references. Trimming shortened V by 7 bases and J by 0 bases, and 15 bases separated the two germline ends. CDR1 TSWWSYY and CDR2 QGS come from the germline V gene. This CDR3 has 15 residues. The CDR3 is CALVNVQGNTDKLIF. In DNA, the CDR3 is TGTGCTCTTGTAAACGTCCAGGGGAACACCGATAAACTCATCTTT.

In this sample, this clone turned up a few times. Only one base separates this from a far larger clonotype, so it likely reflects a read error. This CDR3 is also generated by other DNA sequences in the sample. V gene TRDV1 combines with J gene TRDJ1, with 9 bases lining up with TRDD3. Looked up from germline, CDR1 is TSWWSYY and CDR2 is QGS. There are 21 residues in the CDR3. Trimming took 4 bases from V and 7 from J; bases not matched to a gene: 28. The CDR3, as DNA: TGTGCTCTTGGGGTGCGGAGGTTCCCTAGCCTACTAGCAGGGGGGATACCTAAACTCATCTTT. It yields the protein CALGVRRFPSLLAGGIPKLIF.

This clone was recorded a few times. It differs at one base from a far larger clone, so likely a read error. Other nucleotide sequences in the sample specify the same CDR3. The V call is TRDV2, the J call TRDJ1; 9 nucleotides align to TRDD3. TCRdb leaves out the J gene; it was filled in here by matching the DNA to germline. Germline trimming cut 3 bases from V and 0 bases from J; bases unmatched to any gene: 31. Germline V gives CDR1 GEAIGNYY, CDR2 EKD. The CDR3 runs to 24 residues. The CDR3 loop reads CACDPLGFDGTGGLEIRYTDKLIF. The CDR3 DNA reads TGTGCCTGTGACCCTCTCGGTTTTGATGGTACTGGGGGACTCGAAATAAGGTACACCGATAAACTCATCTTT.

This clone was seen a handful of times. Only one base separates this from a far larger clonotype, so it likely reflects a read error. Other DNA sequences in this specimen translate into the identical CDR3. The chain combines TRDV1 with TRDJ1, with a tentative D call TRDD2 (6 bases). The germline gives CDR1 TSWWSYY, CDR2 QGS. V lost 0 bases, J lost 0 bases, and 32 bases lay in between. CDR3 size: 23 residues. DNA of the CDR3: TGTGCTCTTGGGGAACTTCCACTCCTACGAGGAGGGTGGGATTCAGCGTACACCGATAAACTCATCTTT. Residues: CALGELPLLRGGWDSAYTDKLIF.

As concerns this clone: This likely reflects a read error, since a far larger clone is one base away. The sample carries other DNA sequences with the same CDR3. There is no J gene call, but TRDV1 is given as the V gene; the table names TRDD3, a call not compared with the DNA. CDR3 size: 14 residues. Looked up from germline, CDR1 is TSWWSYY and CDR2 is QGS. The CDR3 DNA reads as TGTGCTCTTGGGGATGCGGAGGACACCCGACAGATGTTCTTC. Its protein is CALGDAEDTRQMFF.